The clone carrying this T cell receptor beta chain was counted ten times or more. The data were taken from a study of T cells after yellow fever vaccination. TCR cDNA, made by 5'RACE template switching, carried an added universal primer site and UMIs. TCRdb recomputed calls from the 5' RACE reads with MiXCR, one row per CDR3 protein. The sample has a few hundred thousand distinct CDR3 sequences, over 5% seen once. This CDR3 contains 14 residues. Germline lookup yields CDR1 DFQATT and CDR2 SNEGSKA (reference sequence). V lost 6 bases to trimming and J lost 5 bases; unmatched junction nucleotides: 3. This TCR was recovered from a young man who received the YFV17D yellow fever vaccine. Sequenced here: PBMCs, sampled 5 days after the yellow fever booster vaccination. The rearrangement uses TRBV20-1 and TRBJ2-1; 14 bases match TRBD2. CDR3 sequence (DNA): TGCAGTGCGTGGACTAGCGGGAGGCACAATGAGCAGTTCTTC. This encodes CSAWTSGRHNEQFF.